A single sample is the source of the 26 T cell receptor beta chains below, sequenced in a study of cytomegalovirus exposure and HLA in healthy donors. Primers included in the PCR were 60 Vbeta and 13 Jbeta primers. Assay used: immunoSEQ multiplex PCR; TCRdb lists only in-frame clones, some missing. The top ten clones hold less than 4.5% of a sample with some 150,000 clones, 60% to 80% of them seen once. The specimen was PBMCs. The receptors derive from a man aged 50-60 years in good health and CMV-seropositive.

The V and J genes are TRBV19 and TRBJ2-1; D might be TRBD2 (6 bases). V lost 5 bases to trimming and J lost 5 bases, with 10 bases between them. This CDR3 region has 13 residues. Germline lookup yields CDR1 LNHDA and CDR2 SQIVND (reference sequence). CDR3 in DNA: TGTGCCAGTAGTCCCCCGGGAGACAATGAGCAGTTCTTC. Translating gives CASSPPGDNEQFF.

This clone was recorded only once. V gene TRBV7-9 combines with J gene TRBJ1-2; 11 nucleotides agree with TRBD1. CDR3 length equals 13 residues. V lost 3 bases and J lost 7; bases outside the gene matches: 1. Germline CDR1 and CDR2: SEHNR and FQNEAQ (reference sequence). CDR3 region: CASSFGTGGGYTF. The CDR3 DNA reads TGTGCCAGCAGCTTTGGGACAGGGGGTGGCTACACCTTC.

This rearrangement joins TRBV5-1 to TRBJ2-5; weak D call: TRBD2 (6 bases). The CDR3 totals 13 residues. V was clipped by 3 bases and J by 5 bases, with 11 bases between them. Germline CDR1 SGHRS, CDR2 YFSETQ. Here the CDR3 reads CASSSLAGETQYF. The CDR3 nucleotides read TGCGCCAGCAGCTCCCTCGCGGGGGAGACCCAGTACTTC.

This clone was recorded only once. The rearrangement links TRBV6-1 to TRBJ1-2; D gene ambiguous. The CDR3 covers 11 residues. V shed 5 bases and J shed 6 bases, with 7 bases lying between them. CDR1 is MNHNS and CDR2 is SASEGT in the germline V gene. The CDR3 loop is CASSKLDGYTF. Written as DNA, the CDR3 is TGTGCCAGCAGTAAACTCGATGGCTACACCTTC.

The chain uses TRBV11-2 and TRBJ2-1, with TRBD2 identical over 8 bases. Germline loops: CDR1 SGHAT, CDR2 FQNNGV. V was clipped by 4 bases and J by 6 bases; unmatched bases: 5. The CDR3 length is 14 residues. CDR3: CASSWSGSSNEQFF. DNA of the CDR3: TGTGCCAGCAGCTGGAGCGGGAGCTCCAATGAGCAGTTCTTC.

This clone was detected many times. The chain links TRBV4-3 to TRBJ2-2, with 7 bases that match TRBD1. Germline loops: CDR1 LGHNA, CDR2 YSLEER. CDR3 length: 16 amino acids. V lost 1 base, J lost 4 bases, and 6 bases stayed unmatched. The CDR3 nucleotides read TGCGCCAGCAGCCAAGGAGGGGGCGCGAGCACCGGGGAGCTGTTTTTT. This gives the protein CASSQGGGASTGELFF.

V and J are TRBV19 and TRBJ1-4; 8 bases match TRBD1. Germline V lookup: CDR1 LNHDA, CDR2 SQIVND (reference sequence). V lost 5 bases, J lost 6 bases, and 8 bases stayed unmatched. The CDR3 runs to 15 residues. CDR3 region: CASSRPGQAHEKLFF. The CDR3 region has the DNA TGTGCCAGTAGTCGACCGGGACAGGCTCATGAAAAACTGTTTTTT.

The chain employs TRBV19 and TRBJ1-6, with 8 positions matching TRBD1. This CDR3 comprises 15 residues. Germline CDR1 reads LNHDA; CDR2 reads SQIVND (reference sequence). The trim removed 4 bases at V and 6 bases at J, leaving 5 bases unmatched. The chain's CDR3 is CASSNRGQGNSPLHF. CDR3 bases: TGTGCCAGTAGTAACCGAGGACAGGGTAATTCACCCCTCCACTTT.

The sample holds a few counts of this clone. J is TRBJ1-1 and V is TRBV15; a possible D gene is TRBD1 (5 bases). The V end was cut by 2 bases, the J end by 4 bases, with 8 bases between. The germline V gene has CDR1 LNHNV and CDR2 YYDKDF (reference sequence). The length of the CDR3 is 13 residues. CDR3 nucleotide sequence: TGTGCCACCAGCAGAAACCAGGGCACTGAAGCTTTCTTT. Its translation: CATSRNQGTEAFF.

The chain couples TRBV7-2 to TRBJ2-6; D remains unclear. There are 15 residues in the CDR3. V was cut by 5 bases and J by 0 bases, with 8 bases left in between. The germline gives CDR1 SGHTA, CDR2 FQGNSA. CDR3 nucleotide sequence: TGTGCCAGCAGCCGTTCGGGCTCTGGGGCCAACGTCCTGACTTTC. It translates to CASSRSGSGANVLTF.

This clone was observed a few times. The chain couples TRBV11-2 to TRBJ2-5; the match to TRBD2 covers 14 bases. This CDR3 is 16 amino acids long. Germline CDR1 and CDR2: SGHAT and FQNNGV. V was pared by 5 bases and J by 5 bases, with 7 bases of the junction left unmatched. CDR3 nucleotides: TGTGCCAGCAGCACGGGGACTAGCGGGAGAGGTGAGACCCAGTACTTC. It translates to CASSTGTSGRGETQYF.

The chain uses TRBV4-1 and TRBJ2-3; D remains unclear. Trimming took 1 base from V and 3 from J, leaving 17 bases between them. Germline CDR1 MGHRA, CDR2 YSYEKL. The CDR3 length is 17 residues. The CDR3 bases are TGCGCCAGCAGCCAAGGCGCTTCCAAAAAGAGGACAGATACGCAGTATTTT. This gives the protein CASSQGASKKRTDTQYF.

The chain carries TRBV5-4 and TRBJ2-5, with TRBD2 identical over 7 bases. With V trimmed by 0 bases and J by 4 bases, 3 bases remained unmatched. The germline CDR1 and CDR2 sequences are SGHNT and YYREEE (reference sequence). The CDR3 contains 14 residues. This CDR3 is CASSLEGGRETQYF. CDR3 coding DNA: TGTGCCAGCAGCTTGGAAGGCGGGAGAGAGACCCAGTACTTC. The full variable domain, in which reference TRBV5-4 and TRBJ2-5 provide the parts outside the CDR3, is ETGVTQSPTHLIKTRGQQVTLRCSSQSGHNTVSWYQQALGQGPQFIFQYYREEENGRGNFPPRFSGLQFPNYSSELNVNALELDDSALYLCASSLEGGRETQYFGPGTRLLVL.

V gene TRBV10-3 combines with J gene TRBJ1-5; D gene uncertain. Germline V gene data show CDR1 as ENHRY and CDR2 as SYGVKD. V lost 4 bases and J 6 bases, leaving 13 bases between the germline ends. CDR3 length: 14 residues. The CDR3 protein is CAISGGGVGQPQHF. The CDR3 region has the DNA TGTGCCATCAGTGGGGGAGGAGTGGGTCAGCCCCAGCATTTT.

This clone was counted a few times. The chain joins TRBV5-1 to TRBJ2-5; D ambiguous. Germline V gene sequence: CDR1 SGHRS, CDR2 YFSETQ. This CDR3 spans 12 amino acids. V was cut by 4 bases and J by 1 base, with 5 bases left in between. The CDR3 DNA sequence: TGCGCCAGCAGCAGCTCCCAAGAGACCCAGTACTTC. Its translation: CASSSSQETQYF.

A single count supports this clone. The CDR3 sequence is CSASASGELFF. CDR3 nucleotide sequence: TGCAGTGCTAGTGCGTCCGGGGAGCTGTTTTTT. The V gene is TRBV20-1, the J gene TRBJ2-2; D unclear. The V and J ends lost 3 bases and 6 bases respectively, with 5 bases between them. The CDR3 contains 11 residues. Germline V CDR1 and CDR2: DFQATT, SNEGSKA (reference sequence).

The chain's CDR3 is CASNRGEQPQHF. In DNA form, the CDR3 reads TGTGCCAGCAACCGGGGTGAACAGCCCCAGCATTTT. The gene calls are TRBV2 and TRBJ1-5, with D unresolved. V lost 7 bases and J lost 7, with 11 bases in between. The CDR3 runs to 12 residues. Germline lookup yields CDR1 SNHLY and CDR2 FYNNEI.

The V and J genes are TRBV7-2 and TRBJ2-7, with D perhaps TRBD1 (6 bases). This CDR3 has 14 residues. V was cut by 5 bases and J by 1 base, with 12 bases left in between. Germline V gene data show CDR1 as SGHTA and CDR2 as FQGNSA. The CDR3 protein is CASSLGHLSYEQYF. Written as DNA, the CDR3 is TGTGCCAGCAGCCTGGGACATCTTTCCTACGAGCAGTACTTC.

The J gene is TRBJ1-5, the V gene TRBV2; the D gene is possibly TRBD1 (5 bases). The germline gives CDR1 SNHLY, CDR2 FYNNEI. The CDR3 has 16 amino acids. Between the trimmed V and J ends, which lost 3 bases and 2 bases, there was a span of 14 bases. The CDR3 protein is CASSDQGRLGNQPQHF. As DNA, the CDR3 is TGTGCCAGCAGTGACCAGGGAAGACTGGGCAATCAGCCCCAGCATTTT.

V and J are TRBV7-9 and TRBJ1-1; 8 bases map to TRBD1. The CDR3 loop spans 16 amino acids. CDR1 and CDR2 from the germline V gene are SEHNR and FQNEAQ (reference sequence). Trimming cost V 4 bases and J 2 bases; bases outside gene matches: 9. The CDR3 nucleotides are TGTGCCAGCAGCTCTGGGCGGCAGGGGGCTAACACTGAAGCTTTCTTT. It specifies CASSSGRQGANTEAFF.

The V gene is TRBV20-1, the J gene TRBJ2-1, with 7 bases aligning to TRBD2. CDR3 length: 11 amino acids. CDR1 and CDR2 from the germline V gene are DFQATT and SNEGSKA (reference sequence). Germline trimming cut 5 bases from V and 10 bases from J; bases unmatched to any gene: 5. The CDR3 DNA is TGCAGTGCTTCTTGGCGGGAGGAGCAGTTCTTC. Translated: CSASWREEQFF.

The chain employs TRBV14 and TRBJ2-1, with TRBD2 matching over 8 bases. Germline CDR1 is SGHDN and CDR2 is FVKESK. CDR3 length: 16 residues. Trimming took 4 bases from V and 4 from J; bases not matched to a gene: 9. This CDR3 reads CASSPGASGLYNEQFF. The CDR3 DNA sequence: TGTGCCAGCAGCCCCGGGGCTAGCGGGCTTTACAATGAGCAGTTCTTC.

This sequence joins TRBV27 and TRBJ1-6; perhaps TRBD1 as D (6 bases). The CDR3 has 14 amino acids. Germline loops: CDR1 MNHEY, CDR2 SMNVEV (reference sequence). Trimming shortened V by 7 bases and J by 9 bases, and 16 bases separated the two germline ends. The CDR3 protein is CASMLTGRSSPLHF. CDR3 DNA: TGTGCCAGCATGTTGACAGGAAGGAGTTCACCCCTCCACTTT.

The chain uses TRBV5-4 and TRBJ2-4, with TRBD2 matching over 7 bases. V gave up 1 base and J gave up 0 bases; unmatched junction bases: 4. Germline-derived CDR1 and CDR2 are SGHNT and YYREEE (reference sequence). The CDR3 is 16 residues long. Here the CDR3 DNA reads TGTGCCAGCAGCTTGTCTAGCGGAATAGCCAAAAACATTCAGTACTTC. Translating it yields CASSLSSGIAKNIQYF.

With respect to this clone: The junction departs from germline at one end; a sequencing error may be responsible. The V and J genes are TRBV7-9 and TRBJ2-4; D is possibly TRBD1 (7 bases). This CDR3 has 17 residues. Per the germline V gene, CDR1 is SEHNR and CDR2 is FQNEAQ (reference sequence). CDR3 loop: CSSSPLGGRDSKNIQYF. The CDR3 bases are TGTTCCAGCAGCCCCCTAGGGGGCCGGGACTCCAAAAACATTCAGTACTTC.

J is TRBJ2-1 and V is TRBV18; 12 nucleotides align to TRBD2. Germline assignment: CDR1 KGHSH and CDR2 LQKENI. The CDR3 contains 15 residues. V dropped 6 bases and J dropped 4; count of bases not matched to a gene: 4. The CDR3 loop is CASSPLAGGYNEQFF. The DNA for the CDR3 is TGTGCCAGCTCGCCTCTAGCGGGGGGGTACAATGAGCAGTTCTTC.